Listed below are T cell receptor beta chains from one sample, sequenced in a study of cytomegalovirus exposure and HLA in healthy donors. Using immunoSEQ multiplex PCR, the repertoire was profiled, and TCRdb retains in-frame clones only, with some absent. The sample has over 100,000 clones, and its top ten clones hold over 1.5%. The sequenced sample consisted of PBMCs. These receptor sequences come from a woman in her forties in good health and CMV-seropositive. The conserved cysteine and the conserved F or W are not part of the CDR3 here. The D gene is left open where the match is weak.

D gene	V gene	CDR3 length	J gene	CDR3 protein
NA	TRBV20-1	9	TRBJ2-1	SAPLVGEQF
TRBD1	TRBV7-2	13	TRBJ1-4	ASSVDRALNEKLF
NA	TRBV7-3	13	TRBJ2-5	ASSPSTLPGETQY
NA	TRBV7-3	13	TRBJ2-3	ASSLWGPGTDTQY
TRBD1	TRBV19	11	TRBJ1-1	ASSDRVGTEAF
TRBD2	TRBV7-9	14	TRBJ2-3	ASSSAGTSDTDTQY
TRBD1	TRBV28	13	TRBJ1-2	ASSSQGQGGHGYT
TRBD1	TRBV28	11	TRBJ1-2	ASSLQGARGYT
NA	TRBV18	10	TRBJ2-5	ASSQAAETQY
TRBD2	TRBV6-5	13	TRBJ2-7	ASTKPGLAPYEQY
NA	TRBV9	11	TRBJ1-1	ASSGGRGTEAF
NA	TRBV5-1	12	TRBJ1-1	ASSLRQENTEAF
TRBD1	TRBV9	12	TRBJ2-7	ASSATGGAGEQY